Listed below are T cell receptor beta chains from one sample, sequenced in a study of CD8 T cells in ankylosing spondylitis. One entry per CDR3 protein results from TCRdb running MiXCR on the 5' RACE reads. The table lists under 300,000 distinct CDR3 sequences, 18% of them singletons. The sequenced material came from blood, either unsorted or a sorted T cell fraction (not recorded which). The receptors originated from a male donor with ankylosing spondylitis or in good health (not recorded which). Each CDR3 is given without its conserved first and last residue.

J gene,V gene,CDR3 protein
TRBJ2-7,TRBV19,ASSIGYEQY
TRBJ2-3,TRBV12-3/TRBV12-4,ASRPGNTDTQY
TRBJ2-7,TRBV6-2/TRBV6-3,ASSWLGQSYEQY
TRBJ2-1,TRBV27,ASSLGMGSYNEQF
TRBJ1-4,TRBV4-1,ASSQVVDNEKLF
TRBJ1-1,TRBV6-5,ASSWGGLNTEAF
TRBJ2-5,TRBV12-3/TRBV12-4,ASSPGTSPETQY
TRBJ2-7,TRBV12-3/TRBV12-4,ASSPAGSAYEQY
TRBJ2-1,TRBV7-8,ASSPYLADSYNEQF
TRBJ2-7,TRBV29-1,SVEVSYEQY
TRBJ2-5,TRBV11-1,ASSSIEREEQETQY
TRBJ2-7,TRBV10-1,ASSEGLAGAWEQY
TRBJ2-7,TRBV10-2,ASSESERLIYEQY
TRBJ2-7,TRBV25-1,ASSDRQGDTYEQY
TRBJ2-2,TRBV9,ASSGRLAGWRTGELF
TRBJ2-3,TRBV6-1,ASTWVGSGTDTQY
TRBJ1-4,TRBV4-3,ASSQDRGYRTNEKLF
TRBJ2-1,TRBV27,ASSLFPVLAVEQF
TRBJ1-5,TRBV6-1,ASNRRDPLNQPQH
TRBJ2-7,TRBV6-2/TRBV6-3,ASSISGQAPYEQY
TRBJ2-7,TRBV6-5,ASSWGLQGYEQY
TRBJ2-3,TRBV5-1,ASRSSDTQY
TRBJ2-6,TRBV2,ASSEGAGGYGANVLT
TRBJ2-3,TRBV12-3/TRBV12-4,ASSWLGGKDTQY
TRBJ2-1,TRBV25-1,ASSGTSGRDEQF
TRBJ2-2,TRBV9,ASSEDRALAGELF
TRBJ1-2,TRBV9,ASSPRWADNYGYT
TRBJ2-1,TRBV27,ASSLGASHEQF
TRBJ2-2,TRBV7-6,ASSLEVNTGELF
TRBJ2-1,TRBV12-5,ASARDRVVDEQF
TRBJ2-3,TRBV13,ASSLQGSGPTDTQY
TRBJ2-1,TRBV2,AGEREGIEQF
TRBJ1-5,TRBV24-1,ATNSGLRGYMAVYSNQPQH
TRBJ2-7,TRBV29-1,SVGAPLTSGSYEQY
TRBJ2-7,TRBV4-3,ASSHAEGLPYEQY
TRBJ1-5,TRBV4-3,ASSQERTPREPQH
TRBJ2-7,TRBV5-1,ASSLVSLESYEQY
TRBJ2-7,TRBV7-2,ASSLWTGDKEQY
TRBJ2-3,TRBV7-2,ASSPSRREFSADTQY
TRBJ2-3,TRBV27,ASSLSSGSSTDTQY
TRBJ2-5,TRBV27,ASSLWGTGGEETQY
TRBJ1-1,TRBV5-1,ASSLVPRAGGGTEAF
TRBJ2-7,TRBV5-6,ASSLLAGGPGEQY
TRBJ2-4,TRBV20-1,SAREAPTGAKNIQY
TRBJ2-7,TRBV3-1,ATSQETAGAYEQY
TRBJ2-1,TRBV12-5,ASGLGTSGTLWF
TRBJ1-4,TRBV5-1,ASSLGRPGDNEKLF
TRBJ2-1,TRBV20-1,SARAGTSGRVEQF
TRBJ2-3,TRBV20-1,SARGPRSTLSTDTQY
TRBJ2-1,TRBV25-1,ASSEFGTSGSLSYNEQF
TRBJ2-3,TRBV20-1,SARERGRTTDTQY